Described below is a single TCR beta chain sequence and its context. Its cognate antigen is unknown. The record originates from a study of a mutant IDH1 vaccine in newly diagnosed glioma. On the study more broadly: Patients in the study were vaccinated eight times, receiving shots in weeks 1, 3, 5, 7, 11, 15, 19 and 23. In some groups vaccination began 4-6 weeks post-radiotherapy; others received it with temozolomide. Patients under treatment included roughly 62% males and roughly 40% females and had a mean age of roughly 43 years.

The assay was immunoSEQ multiplex PCR, and TCRdb's table has in-frame clones only and misses some. The sample lists about 130,000 clones, about 82% seen once, with under 5.5% in the top ten. Time point meaning: week 11, during vaccination. Topical imiquimod was applied with each vaccine dose, which held 300 ug of mutant IDH1 20-mer peptide. The V gene end was trimmed by 6 bases and the J gene end by 2 bases; junction bases not matched to a gene: 7. Per germline, CDR1 MNHEY and CDR2 SMNVEV (reference sequence). CDR3 length: 15 residues. The sequencing here drew on PBMCs, taken from a glioma patient whose treatment included an IDH1 peptide vaccine. This TCR was recovered from a man aged 35-49 years with glioma. The chain couples TRBV27 to TRBJ2-7; 10 bases align to TRBD1. In DNA, the CDR3 is TGTGCCAGCAGAGTGGTGGGACAGGGGCCCTACGAGCAGTACTTC. Its protein is CASRVVGQGPYEQYF.